The 7 T cell receptor beta chains below were found in one sample sequenced in a study of T cells in Graves' hyperthyroidism and ophthalmopathy. Regions amplified from RNA transcripts were the TCR beta CDR3 regions. A first-round RT-PCR of the TCR CDR3 used the HTBI primer set. TCRdb itself ran the multiplex PCR reads through MiXCR, one entry per CDR3 protein. In the table there are 700,000 to 950,000 distinct CDR3 sequences, 35% of which are singletons. What was sequenced was blood. These receptors were obtained from a middle-aged woman with Graves' hyperthyroidism.

As concerns this clonotype: The missing conserved phenylalanine or tryptophan at the end of this CDR3 makes a read error likely. This chain links TRBV6-1 with TRBJ1-1; unclear D gene. The V gene's germline CDR1 is MNHNS and CDR2 SASEGT. The V end lost 4 bases, the J end lost 4 bases, and 10 bases lay between the germline ends. This CDR3 comprises 13 residues. CDR3 DNA sequence: TGTGCCAGCAGTGTAGGACGGAGCACTGAAGCTTTCTCT. Translated, it gives CASSVGRSTEAFS.

A remark on this clonotype: A much larger clone sits a single nucleotide away, making a read error possible. The chain carries TRBV10-3 and TRBJ1-6, with D perhaps TRBD1 (6 bases). The V gene's germline CDR1 is ENHRY and CDR2 SYGVKD. This CDR3 has 15 residues. Here the CDR3 reads CASSEKGQYNSPLHF. The CDR3 DNA sequence: TGTGCCAGCAGTGAGAAGGGACAATACAATTCACCCCTCCACTTT.

Many counts were recorded for this clonotype. This chain uses TRBV10-3 with TRBJ2-2; D is ambiguous. Deletions cut 4 bases from V and 8 bases from J, with 5 bases between. This CDR3 comprises 11 residues. Germline V gene data show CDR1 as ENHRY and CDR2 as SYGVKD. This CDR3 reads CAISAGGELFF. The CDR3 DNA reads TGTGCCATCAGTGCTGGGGGGGAGCTGTTTTTT.

The chain carries TRBV28 and TRBJ2-6; D gene unclear. This CDR3 spans 14 amino acids. With 6 bases removed from V and 4 bases from J, the gap between germline ends came to 10 bases. Germline values: CDR1 MDHEN, CDR2 SYDVKM. The CDR3 sequence is CASSTPTGANVLTF. CDR3 in DNA: TGTGCCAGCAGCACCCCCACCGGGGCCAACGTCCTGACTTTC. Based on the CDR3 plus reference TRBV28 and TRBJ2-6, the full variable domain is DVKVTQSSRYLVKRTGEKVFLECVQDMDHENMFWYRQDPGLGLRLIYFSYDVKMKEKGDIPEGYSVSREKKERFSLILESASTNQTSMYLCASSTPTGANVLTFGAGSRLTVL.

This clonotype was detected a few times. This may arise from a read error, as a much more abundant clone is one base away. J is TRBJ1-1 and V is TRBV12-3 or TRBV12-4, with 9 bases that match TRBD1. With 5 bases clipped from V and 3 bases from J, the junction kept 4 bases outside the gene matches. The CDR3 sequence is 14 residues long. Here the CDR3 reads CASSMGQGYTEAFF. The CDR3 DNA reads TGTGCCAGCAGTATGGGACAGGGTTACACTGAAGCTTTCTTT.

V gene TRBV19 combines with J gene TRBJ1-3; D might be TRBD1 (5 bases). Per germline, CDR1 LNHDA and CDR2 SQIVND (reference sequence). V lost 3 bases and J 0 bases, leaving 12 bases between the germline ends. This CDR3 comprises 16 residues. As DNA, the CDR3 is TGTGCCAGTAGTATTAGGGGAGCCTTCTCTGGAAACACCATATATTTT. This sequence encodes CASSIRGAFSGNTIYF.

This chain links TRBV12-3 or TRBV12-4 with TRBJ2-7, with a possible D match to TRBD2 (6 bases). This CDR3 spans 17 amino acids. Trimming cost V 4 bases and J 6 bases, with 25 bases left between them. The CDR3 sequence: CASSSVVGGFNDFEQYF. CDR3 sequence (DNA): TGTGCCAGCAGTTCAGTAGTCGGAGGGTTTAATGATTTCGAGCAGTACTTC.